Listed here are 11 T cell receptor beta chains from one sample, sequenced in a study of cytomegalovirus exposure and HLA in healthy donors. Researchers ran the PCR with 60 Vbeta and 13 Jbeta primers. Sequencing used immunoSEQ multiplex PCR; TCRdb keeps in-frame clones, though not all of them. The top ten hold 3.1% of the sample, which has 150,000 to 200,000 clones, over 70% seen once. The sequenced sample consisted of PBMCs. The receptors were gathered from a female donor in good health and CMV-seronegative.

This clone was counted once. The CDR3 is CASGSGTGYEKLFF. The CDR3 DNA follows: TGTGCCAGCGGGTCCGGGACAGGGTATGAAAAACTGTTTTTT. The gene calls are TRBV6-1 and TRBJ1-4; 9 nucleotides align to TRBD1. Unmatched junction bases numbered 7, after V lost 8 bases and J lost 6 bases. Germline assignment: CDR1 MNHNS and CDR2 SASEGT. The CDR3 has 14 amino acids.

The chain has TRBV18 and TRBJ1-6; 10 positions match TRBD1. The V segment lost 3 bases and the J segment 8 bases; nucleotides outside the gene matches: 10. This CDR3 contains 17 residues. Germline values: CDR1 KGHSH, CDR2 LQKENI. CDR3 residues: CASSPQTGGIRDSPLHF. The CDR3 DNA sequence: TGTGCCAGCTCACCGCAGACAGGGGGCATAAGGGATTCACCCCTCCACTTT.

This rearrangement joins TRBV7-6 to TRBJ2-2; D is possibly TRBD1 (5 bases). The V end was cut by 1 base, the J end by 4 bases, with 10 bases between. This CDR3 region has 15 residues. Germline loops: CDR1 SGHVS, CDR2 FNYEAQ. The CDR3, as DNA: TGTGCCAGCAGCTTAGGCCCGACAGTCACCGGGGAGCTGTTTTTT. Translated, it gives CASSLGPTVTGELFF.

This clone was seen a handful of times. This chain connects TRBV19 to TRBJ2-7; 7 nucleotides line up with TRBD1. The J segment lost 3 bases and the V segment lost 1 base, leaving 6 bases of the junction unmatched. The CDR3 has 15 amino acids. Germline V CDR1 and CDR2: LNHDA, SQIVND (reference sequence). The CDR3 region is CASSIATGTDYEQYF. The CDR3 bases are TGTGCCAGTAGTATAGCCACCGGGACAGACTACGAGCAGTACTTC. Combining the CDR3 with reference TRBV19 and TRBJ2-7 gives the whole variable domain DGGITQSPKYLFRKEGQNVTLSCEQNLNHDAMYWYRQDPGQGLRLIYYSQIVNDFQKGDIAEGYSVSREKKESFPLTVTSAQKNPTAFYLCASSIATGTDYEQYFGPGTRLTVT.

The CDR3 nucleotides are TGTGCCAGCAGCCCCGAGGACAGGGCGAATGCATTTGGCTACACCTTC. It translates to CASSPEDRANAFGYTF. The chain links TRBV9 to TRBJ1-2; 8 bases are shared with TRBD1. The J segment lost 7 bases and the V segment lost 4 bases, leaving 15 bases of the junction unmatched. The CDR3 is made up of 16 amino acids. In germline, CDR1 is SGDLS, CDR2 YYNGEE.

V is TRBV6-1 and J is TRBJ1-1; D gene uncertain. The CDR3 has 16 amino acids. The germline V gene has CDR1 MNHNS and CDR2 SASEGT. Deletions cut 3 bases from V and 1 base from J, with 15 bases between. As DNA, the CDR3 is TGTGCCAGCAGTGAGCGGGTGAACACACCGAACACTGAAGCTTTCTTT. This translates into CASSERVNTPNTEAFF.

The chain employs TRBV30 and TRBJ2-7; 8 bases agree with TRBD1. The germline gives CDR1 GTSNPN, CDR2 SVGIG (reference sequence). This CDR3 has 12 residues. V trimming: 4 bases; J trimming: 7 bases; junction bases outside the gene matches: 6. CDR3 nucleotide sequence: TGTGCCTGGAACAGGGGGAGGTGGGAGCAGTACTTC. Translation gives CAWNRGRWEQYF.

The chain employs TRBV7-3 and TRBJ1-6, with unresolved D. V lost 3 bases to trimming and J lost 8 bases, with 8 bases between them. The germline gives CDR1 SGHTA, CDR2 FQGTGA. The CDR3 consists of 13 residues. CDR3 amino acids: CASSFQRDSPLHF. The CDR3 DNA reads as TGTGCCAGCAGCTTTCAACGAGATTCACCCCTCCACTTT.

This chain links TRBV5-5 with TRBJ2-1, with 7 bases identical to TRBD1. CDR3 length: 16 amino acids. Germline V lookup: CDR1 SGHKS, CDR2 YYEKEE (reference sequence). J was trimmed by 0 bases and V by 5 bases; bases with no gene match: 8. The chain's CDR3 is CASSPVQGSSYNEQFF. The DNA of the CDR3 is TGTGCCAGCAGTCCGGTACAGGGGAGCTCCTACAATGAGCAGTTCTTC.

The CDR3 region has the DNA TGTGCCAGCAGCTTGGGTGCGCTGAACACTGAAGCTTTCTTT. It translates to CASSLGALNTEAFF. V and J are TRBV5-5 and TRBJ1-1; D is unresolved. This CDR3 has 14 residues. CDR1 is SGHKS and CDR2 is YYEKEE in the germline V gene (reference sequence). With 0 bases removed from V and 0 bases from J, the gap between germline ends came to 6 bases.

This chain links TRBV19 with TRBJ1-6, with a tentative D call TRBD1 (6 bases). CDR3 length equals 17 residues. Germline CDR1 reads LNHDA; CDR2 reads SQIVND (reference sequence). V was shortened by 5 bases and J by 2 bases, with 16 bases between the two germline ends. CDR3 in DNA: TGTGCCAGTAGTCCTCTTCAAGGGGGAGCCTATAATTCACCCCTCCACTTT. Its protein product is CASSPLQGGAYNSPLHF.